This T cell receptor (beta chain) was sequenced in a study of blood T cell dynamics during melanoma immunotherapy. Study conclusions and caveats: Unlike progressors, later disease-control patients had W3 repertoires gaining clonality or diversity.

The data were produced by immunoSEQ multiplex PCR, yet TCRdb's version contains in-frame clones alone and is incomplete. Of around 13,000 clones listed, around 84% were seen once; the top ten hold about 6%. Time point indicated: pre-treatment baseline. Blood was drawn before treatment and at week 3 after checkpoint blockade. Response was assessed by RECIST 1.1 at 12 weeks, except a couple of rapid progressors. Regarding this clone: Antigen: not known.

V was trimmed by 5 bases and J by 2 bases, leaving 13 bases between them. Looked up from germline, CDR1 is SGHTA and CDR2 is FQGNSA. This CDR3 region has 16 residues. The V and J genes are TRBV7-2 and TRBJ2-6, with D possibly called TRBD1 or TRBD2 (5 bases each). The specimen comprised blood, sampled from a patient treated with checkpoint blockade. The origin of this receptor is a human donor with melanoma. The CDR3 DNA reads TGTGCCAGCAGCCGAGGGGCCGGAGCTGGGGCCAACGTCCTGACTTTC. Amino acid sequence: CASSRGAGAGANVLTF.